A selection of T cell receptor beta chains follows, all from one sample in a study of T cell responses to AZD1222 COVID-19 vaccine. Libraries were prepared by immunoSEQ multiplex PCR; TCRdb keeps only in-frame clonotypes and omits some of them. Found here are some 83,000 clones, 86% of them singletons; the top ten hold 8.7%. Material: peripheral blood, obtained on day 0 of AZD1222 vaccination. These receptors came from an adult in good health. Both conserved end residues are part of each CDR3. A D gene is named only where the DNA matches it firmly. Not every row has a clone size; where given, it reads once, few, many or a size class.

d_gene	v_gene	j_gene	abundance	CDR3nt	CDR3aa
TRBD1	TRBV19	TRBJ2-3	NA	TGTGCCAGTAGGGACAGGGGTGCCCAACGCGGTACGCAGTATTTT	CASRDRGAQRGTQYF
TRBD1	TRBV19	TRBJ1-2	NA	TGTGCCAGTTGGGACAGCCTTAACTATGGCTACACCTTC	CASWDSLNYGYTF
NA	TRBV13	TRBJ1-2	NA	TGTGCCAGCAGCGATATGGACCTTGCGGCCTATGGCTACACCTTC	CASSDMDLAAYGYTF
NA	TRBV28	TRBJ1-2	NA	TGTGCCAGCTCCGGTCCCATTACTAAGCACTACACCTTC	CASSGPITKHYTF
NA	TRBV6-5	TRBJ1-1	NA	TGTGCCAGCAGGGCGGGAGGGAACACTGAAGCTTTCTTT	CASRAGGNTEAFF
NA	TRBV6-1	TRBJ1-2	NA	TGTGCCAGCAGTGAAGCCGGGGGAGGGTATGGCTACACCTTC	CASSEAGGGYGYTF
NA	TRBV24-1	TRBJ1-2	NA	TGTGCCACCAGTTTCGGGGAGGGTTCCTATGGCTACACCTTC	CATSFGEGSYGYTF
NA	TRBV5-3	TRBJ1-1	NA	TGTGCCAGAAAGGGTCAGGGATCTGGTGAAGCTTTCTTT	CARKGQGSGEAFF
TRBD1	TRBV5-4	TRBJ1-2	NA	TGTGCCAGCAGCTTGTGGCAGGGGGTCTATGGCTACACCTTC	CASSLWQGVYGYTF
NA	TRBV3-1/TRBV3-2	TRBJ1-4	NA	TGTGCCAGCAGCTCTCCAGGGGTACTGTTTTTT	CASSSPGVLFF
NA	TRBV24-1	TRBJ2-2	once	TGTGCCACCAGTGATTCGGACCGGGGGCCGTGGGCGACCGGGGAGCTGTTTTTT	CATSDSDRGPWATGELFF
NA	TRBV19	TRBJ2-7	few	TGTGCCAGTAGGGATTTGAGGGGCTCGGGCTCCTACGAGCAGTACTTC	CASRDLRGSGSYEQYF
NA	TRBV4-1	TRBJ1-4	NA	TGCGCCAGCAGCCCAGCTCCTCGGGTGGCGGAAGAAAAACTGTTTTTT	CASSPAPRVAEEKLFF
NA	TRBV7-8	TRBJ2-7	NA	TGTGCCAGCAGCCGCGGGAGACAGGGGACCTACGAGCAGTACTTC	CASSRGRQGTYEQYF
NA	TRBV7-9	TRBJ2-1	NA	TGTGCCAGCAGCGCCACAGACCCCGGTGAGCAGTTCTTC	CASSATDPGEQFF
TRBD1	TRBV5-6	TRBJ1-1	NA	TGTGCCAGCAGCCCGACAGGGTCTAGGAACACTGAAGCTTTCTTT	CASSPTGSRNTEAFF
TRBD2	TRBV6-6	TRBJ2-1	NA	TGTGCCAGCAGTCCCCTCCCTAGCGGGGTTTCTTACAATGAGCAGTTCTTC	CASSPLPSGVSYNEQFF